The clone carrying this T cell receptor beta chain came up a few times. Primed by a sample-barcoded 5' primer and a J-beta primer mix, a second PCR proceeded for roughly 7 to 11 cycles. Each cDNA molecule, via a template-switch adaptor with 12 random nucleotides, was tagged. Each CDR3 protein is one row after TCRdb ran MiXCR on the 5' RACE reads. This table holds hundreds of thousands of distinct CDR3 sequences, approximately 40% found once. This sample is part of a study of blood T cells in healthy people across ages. The CDR3 spans 12 residues. Looked up from germline, CDR1 is SGDLS and CDR2 is YYNGEE. V was pared by 3 bases and J by 7 bases, with 10 bases between.

What was sequenced was blood. The clonotype originates from a man older than 75 in good health. This chain connects TRBV9 to TRBJ2-5; unclear D gene. CDR3 in DNA: TGTGCCAGCAGCGCAGTAGGGCGGACCCAGTACTTC. This translates into CASSAVGRTQYF.